The T cell receptor beta chain under discussion was sequenced for a study of blood T cell repertoires in COVID-19. Study at large: The origin of the acute and convalescent COVID-19 samples was the United States, Italy and Spain. In each case, the material was cDNA or gDNA derived from T cells, B-cell-depleted T cells, or PBMCs.

CDR3 size: 13 residues. Germline V gene data show CDR1 as MDHEN and CDR2 as SYDVKM. With V trimmed by 4 bases and J by 4 bases, 4 bases remained unmatched. Only in-frame clones appear in the TCRdb table, and some are missing; sequencing was by immunoSEQ multiplex PCR. This table holds about 170,000 clones, around 87% found once. Sequenced: peripheral blood. The origin of this receptor is a woman of 80 years or more with COVID-19, enrolled during active disease. The chain is built from TRBV28 and TRBJ2-7; 7 positions agree with TRBD1. CDR3 nucleotides: TGTGCCAGCAGTTCAGGGGGTGGGTACGAGCAGTACTTC. Translating it yields CASSSGGGYEQYF.